The 8 T cell receptor beta chains reported below all come from one sample, sequenced in a study of blood T cell repertoires in COVID-19. Sequencing was performed with immunoSEQ multiplex PCR; in TCRdb, only in-frame clones are kept and a portion is missing. Of 350,000 to 500,000 clones in the sample, roughly 88% were seen once. The sequencing sample was made of PBMCs or T cells enriched from blood (not recorded which). The receptors shown here come from a woman in her late teens or twenties who had been exposed to COVID-19.

This clone appeared a single time. V gene TRBV28 combines with J gene TRBJ2-3; 7 nucleotides agree with TRBD2. V lost 3 bases, J lost 1 base, and 4 bases stayed unmatched. Per germline, CDR1 MDHEN and CDR2 SYDVKM. CDR3 length: 15 residues. For the CDR3, the DNA is TGTGCCAGCAGTTTCGGCGGGGGAGGCACAGATACGCAGTATTTT. Translation: CASSFGGGGTDTQYF.

This chain connects TRBV2 to TRBJ2-7; D unclear. The V gene's germline CDR1 is SNHLY and CDR2 FYNNEI. The CDR3 has 14 residues. Trimming stripped 4 bases from V and 2 bases from J, with 12 bases between. The CDR3: CASSADLLTYEQYF. CDR3 nucleotide sequence: TGTGCCAGCAGTGCCGACTTGCTAACCTACGAGCAGTACTTC.

V is TRBV19 and J is TRBJ2-2; tentative D call: TRBD2 (5 bases). V lost 5 bases and J 5 bases, leaving 9 bases between the germline ends. Germline assignment: CDR1 LNHDA and CDR2 SQIVND (reference sequence). CDR3 length: 13 amino acids. CDR3 region: CASSEGGTGELFF. CDR3 coding DNA: TGTGCCAGTAGTGAGGGCGGGACCGGGGAGCTGTTTTTT.

The rearrangement joins TRBV18 to TRBJ2-5, with D perhaps matching TRBD1 (6 bases). CDR3 length: 15 amino acids. Germline V gene lookup returns CDR1 KGHSH and CDR2 LQKENI. V lost 1 base and J 5 bases, leaving 14 bases between the germline ends. The CDR3 DNA reads TGTGCCAGCTCACCACGCGACAGGTTCCTCGAGACCCAGTACTTC. This gives the protein CASSPRDRFLETQYF.

J is TRBJ2-7 and V is TRBV7-2, with 7 bases lining up with TRBD1. CDR3 length: 14 amino acids. Looked up from germline, CDR1 is SGHTA and CDR2 is FQGNSA. Unmatched junction bases numbered 4, after V lost 3 bases and J lost 2 bases. DNA of the CDR3: TGTGCCAGCAGCTTCGACAGGGATGCCTACGAGCAGTACTTC. The encoded protein is CASSFDRDAYEQYF.

This chain uses TRBV19 with TRBJ1-3; tentatively, D is TRBD1 (6 bases). Germline V gene lookup returns CDR1 LNHDA and CDR2 SQIVND (reference sequence). The CDR3 consists of 15 residues. Trimming cost V 8 bases and J 3 bases, with 17 bases left between them. CDR3 residues: CASVMGQGRGNTIYF. The CDR3 DNA reads as TGTGCCAGTGTGATGGGGCAGGGGCGTGGAAACACCATATATTTT. The full variable domain, in which reference TRBV19 and TRBJ1-3 provide the parts outside the CDR3, is DGGITQSPKYLFRKEGQNVTLSCEQNLNHDAMYWYRQDPGQGLRLIYYSQIVNDFQKGDIAEGYSVSREKKESFPLTVTSAQKNPTAFYLCASVMGQGRGNTIYFGEGSWLTVV.

The V call is TRBV15, the J call TRBJ2-1, with D possibly matching TRBD1 (6 bases). CDR3 size: 13 residues. Trimming took 3 bases from V and 15 from J, leaving 18 bases between them. The germline V gene has CDR1 LNHNV and CDR2 YYDKDF (reference sequence). CDR3 nucleotide sequence: TGTGCCACCAGCAGGGTGACAGGCCAGTCACTGTTCTTC. It codes for CATSRVTGQSLFF.

The chain uses TRBV7-2 and TRBJ2-3; 8 nucleotides align to TRBD2. Per germline, CDR1 SGHTA and CDR2 FQGNSA. V dropped 5 bases and J dropped 5; count of bases not matched to a gene: 9. The CDR3 is made up of 15 amino acids. CDR3 residues: CASSLLGGGRDTQYF. DNA for the CDR3: TGTGCCAGCAGCCTGCTCGGGGGGGGGCGAGATACGCAGTATTTT.